Described below is a single T cell receptor (beta chain) sequence and its context. The repertoire was sequenced with immunoSEQ multiplex PCR; TCRdb's copy has only in-frame clones and lacks some. Among about 97,000 clones, approximately 90% were seen once, and the ten largest hold 15%. This sample is part of a study of blood T cell repertoires in COVID-19. Study-wide context: Nucleic acid was either cDNA or gDNA, and it came from T cells, B-cell-depleted T cells, or PBMCs.

Trimming cost V 6 bases and J 6 bases; bases outside gene matches: 12. Germline loops: CDR1 LNHDA, CDR2 SQIVND (reference sequence). The CDR3 covers 16 residues. The TCR originated in a human donor in a cohort sampled during active COVID-19. The sample consisted of peripheral blood. The chain uses TRBV19 and TRBJ2-3, with TRBD1 identical over 10 bases. In DNA form, the CDR3 reads TGTGCCAGTAGCCTCGCCGGGACAGGGGTTTGGGATACGCAGTATTTT. Residues: CASSLAGTGVWDTQYF.